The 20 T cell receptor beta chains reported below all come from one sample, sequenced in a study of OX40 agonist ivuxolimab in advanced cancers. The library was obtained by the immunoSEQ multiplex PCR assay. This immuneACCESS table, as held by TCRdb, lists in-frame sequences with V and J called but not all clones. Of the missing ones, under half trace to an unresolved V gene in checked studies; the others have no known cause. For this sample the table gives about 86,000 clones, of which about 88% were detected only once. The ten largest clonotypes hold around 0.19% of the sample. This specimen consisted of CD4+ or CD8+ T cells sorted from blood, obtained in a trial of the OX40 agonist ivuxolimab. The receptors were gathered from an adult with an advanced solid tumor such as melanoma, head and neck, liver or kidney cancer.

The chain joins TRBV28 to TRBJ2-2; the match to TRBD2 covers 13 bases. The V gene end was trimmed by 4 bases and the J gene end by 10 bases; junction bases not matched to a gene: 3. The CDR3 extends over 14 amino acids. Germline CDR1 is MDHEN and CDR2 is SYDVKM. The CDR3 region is CASSSGLAGKELFF. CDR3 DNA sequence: TGTGCCAGCAGTTCGGGACTAGCGGGGAAGGAGCTGTTTTTT.

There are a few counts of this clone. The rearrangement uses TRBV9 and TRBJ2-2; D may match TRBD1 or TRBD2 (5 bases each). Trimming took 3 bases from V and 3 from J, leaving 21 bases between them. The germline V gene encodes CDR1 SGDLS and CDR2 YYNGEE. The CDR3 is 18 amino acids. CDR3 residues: CASSGVPGTPGYTGELFF. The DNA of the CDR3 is TGTGCCAGCAGCGGGGTACCCGGGACCCCCGGATACACCGGGGAGCTGTTTTTT.

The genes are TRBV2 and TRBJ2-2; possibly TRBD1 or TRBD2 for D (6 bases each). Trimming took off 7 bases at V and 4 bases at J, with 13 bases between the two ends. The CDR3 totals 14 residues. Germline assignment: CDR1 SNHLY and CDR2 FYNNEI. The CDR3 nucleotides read TGTGCCAGCACGGGGGCAGGGCTCACCGGGGAGCTGTTTTTT. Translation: CASTGAGLTGELFF. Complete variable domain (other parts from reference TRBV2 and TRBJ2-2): EPEVTQTPSHQVTQMGQEVILRCVPISNHLYFYWYRQILGQKVEFLVSFYNNEISEKSEIFDDQFSVERPDGSNFTLKIRSTKLEDSAMYFCASTGAGLTGELFFGEGSRLTVL.

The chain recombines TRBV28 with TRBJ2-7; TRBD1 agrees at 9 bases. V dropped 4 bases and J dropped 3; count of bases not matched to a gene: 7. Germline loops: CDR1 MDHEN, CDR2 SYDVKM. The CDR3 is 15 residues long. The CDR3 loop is CASSSRDRVDYEQYV. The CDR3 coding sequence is TGTGCCAGCAGTTCACGGGACAGGGTTGACTACGAGCAGTACGTC.

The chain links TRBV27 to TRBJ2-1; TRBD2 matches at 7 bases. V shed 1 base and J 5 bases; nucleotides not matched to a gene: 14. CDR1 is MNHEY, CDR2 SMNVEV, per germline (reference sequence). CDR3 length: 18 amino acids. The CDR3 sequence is CASSLLGPIGGTDNEQFF. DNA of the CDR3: TGTGCCAGCAGTTTATTGGGGCCTATCGGGGGGACCGACAATGAGCAGTTCTTC.

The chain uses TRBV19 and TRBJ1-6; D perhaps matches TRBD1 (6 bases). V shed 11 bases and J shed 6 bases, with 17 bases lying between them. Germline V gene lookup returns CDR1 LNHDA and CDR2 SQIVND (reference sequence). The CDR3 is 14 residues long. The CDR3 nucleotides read TGTGCCGCCAGGGCGGGACATATTAATTCACCCCTCCACTTT. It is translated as CAARAGHINSPLHF.

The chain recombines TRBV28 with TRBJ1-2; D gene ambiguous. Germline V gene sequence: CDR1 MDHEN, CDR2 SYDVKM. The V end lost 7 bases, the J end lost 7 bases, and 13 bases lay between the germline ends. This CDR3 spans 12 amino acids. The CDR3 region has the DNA TGTGCCAGCATTTCACCGGGGTCTGGCTACACCTTC. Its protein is CASISPGSGYTF.

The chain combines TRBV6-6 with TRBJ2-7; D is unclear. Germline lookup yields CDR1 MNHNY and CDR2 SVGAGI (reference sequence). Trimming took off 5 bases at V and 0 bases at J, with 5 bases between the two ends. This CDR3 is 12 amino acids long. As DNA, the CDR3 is TGTGCCAGCAGTCCCACCTCCTACGAGCAGTACGTC. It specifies CASSPTSYEQYV.

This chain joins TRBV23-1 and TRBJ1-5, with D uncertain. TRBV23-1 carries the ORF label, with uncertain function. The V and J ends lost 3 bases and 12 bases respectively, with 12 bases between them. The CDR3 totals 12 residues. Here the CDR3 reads CASSHCVIFQHF. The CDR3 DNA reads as TGCGCCAGCAGTCATTGTGTCATTTTCCAGCATTTT.

This CDR3 is CASSKERWGYTF. The DNA of the CDR3 is TGTGCCAGTAGTAAGGAACGGTGGGGCTACACCTTC. The chain combines TRBV19 with TRBJ1-2; D unresolved. The CDR3 consists of 12 residues. V was cut by 4 bases and J by 8 bases, with 11 bases left in between. Looked up from germline, CDR1 is LNHDA and CDR2 is SQIVND (reference sequence).

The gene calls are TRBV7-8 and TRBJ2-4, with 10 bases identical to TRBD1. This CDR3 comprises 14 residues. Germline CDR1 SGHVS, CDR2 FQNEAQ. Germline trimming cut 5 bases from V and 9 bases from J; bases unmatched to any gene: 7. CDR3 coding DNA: TGTGCCAGCAGCCCATCCCGGGACAGGGGCATTCAGTACTTC. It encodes CASSPSRDRGIQYF.

DNA of the CDR3: TGTGCTAGTGGTTTGGACAATCAGCCCCAGCATTTT. It yields the protein CASGLDNQPQHF. The chain joins TRBV12-5 to TRBJ1-5; the D is unclear. Looked up from germline, CDR1 is LGHNT and CDR2 is FRNRAP. This CDR3 region has 12 residues. Trimming removed 1 base from V and 3 bases from J, with 1 base in between.

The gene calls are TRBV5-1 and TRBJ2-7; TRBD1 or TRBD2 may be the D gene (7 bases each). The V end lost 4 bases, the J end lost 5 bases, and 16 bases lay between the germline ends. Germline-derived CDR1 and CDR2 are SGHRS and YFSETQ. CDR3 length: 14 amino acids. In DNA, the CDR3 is TGCGCCAGCAGCACGGGGCGGGGGACAGACGAGCAGTACGTC. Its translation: CASSTGRGTDEQYV.

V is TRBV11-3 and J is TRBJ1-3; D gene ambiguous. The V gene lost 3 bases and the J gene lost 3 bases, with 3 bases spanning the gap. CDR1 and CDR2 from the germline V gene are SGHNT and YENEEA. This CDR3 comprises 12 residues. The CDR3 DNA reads TGTGCCAGCAGCTTCAGTGGAAACACCATATATTTT. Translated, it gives CASSFSGNTIYF.

CDR3 protein: CASSLPLGRGHYGYTF. The CDR3 bases are TGTGCCAGCTCACTGCCATTGGGCAGGGGACACTATGGCTACACCTTC. V is TRBV18 and J is TRBJ1-2, with D possibly matching TRBD1 (6 bases). Germline V lookup: CDR1 KGHSH, CDR2 LQKENI. The CDR3 is made up of 16 amino acids. Trimming cost V 4 bases and J 3 bases, with 18 bases left between them.

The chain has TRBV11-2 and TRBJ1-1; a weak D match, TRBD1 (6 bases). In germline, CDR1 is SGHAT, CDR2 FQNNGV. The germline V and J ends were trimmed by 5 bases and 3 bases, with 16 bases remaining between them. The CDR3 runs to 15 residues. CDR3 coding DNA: TGTGCCAGCAGCAACCCTGGGAGGGGGGACACTGAAGCTTTCTTT. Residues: CASSNPGRGDTEAFF. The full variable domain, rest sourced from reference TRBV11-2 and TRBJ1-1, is EAGVAQSPRYKIIEKRQSVAFWCNPISGHATLYWYQQILGQGPKLLIQFQNNGVVDDSQLPKDRFSAERLKGVDSTLKIQPAKLEDSAVYLCASSNPGRGDTEAFFGQGTRLTVV.

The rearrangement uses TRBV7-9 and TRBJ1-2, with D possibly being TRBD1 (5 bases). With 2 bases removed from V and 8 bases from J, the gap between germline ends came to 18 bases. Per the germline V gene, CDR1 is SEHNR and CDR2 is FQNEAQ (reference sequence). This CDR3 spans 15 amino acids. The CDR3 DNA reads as TGTGCCAGCAGCTTAAATCGTGGGGCTCTGGAGGGCTACACCTTC. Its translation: CASSLNRGALEGYTF.

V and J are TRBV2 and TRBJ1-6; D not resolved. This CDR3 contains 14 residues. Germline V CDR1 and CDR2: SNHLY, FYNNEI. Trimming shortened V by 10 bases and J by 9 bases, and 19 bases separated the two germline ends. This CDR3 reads CAIPSGPSRSPLHF. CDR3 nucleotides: TGTGCCATCCCATCCGGGCCGAGCCGTTCACCCCTCCACTTT.

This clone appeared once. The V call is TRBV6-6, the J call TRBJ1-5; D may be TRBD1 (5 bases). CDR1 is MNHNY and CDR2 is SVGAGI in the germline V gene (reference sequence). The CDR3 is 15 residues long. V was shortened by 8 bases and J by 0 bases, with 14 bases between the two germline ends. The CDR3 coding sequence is TGTGCCAGCGGGGACCGGGAAGATAGCAATCAGCCCCAGCATTTT. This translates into CASGDREDSNQPQHF.

DNA of the CDR3: TGCGCCAGCAGTGACAGGGGTAATTCACCCCTCCACTTT. Its protein is CASSDRGNSPLHF. This sequence joins TRBV10-1 and TRBJ1-6, with D possibly matching TRBD1 (6 bases). V dropped 3 bases and J dropped 6 bases, with 6 bases sitting between them. CDR1 is WNHNN, CDR2 SYGVQD, per germline (reference sequence). This CDR3 has 13 residues.